This T cell receptor (beta chain) was identified during a study of response to subunit inactivated influenza vaccine. The sample holds a few counts of this clonotype. TCRdb re-called the RT-PCR reads with MiXCR, one entry per CDR3 protein. The repertoire has some 150,000 distinct CDR3 sequences, about 12% of them found once; the top ten carry around 32%. The data also belong to a second study, concerning T cells expressing NK-cell markers. As reported in that work: UMI-tagged 5'RACE template switching yielded the TCR beta cDNA. Investigators obtained TCR beta repertoires from sorted CD3+CD56+NKG2C+, CD3+CD56+NKG2C- and CD3+CD56-NKG2C+ T cells. Sequencing covered eight donors, seven HCMV-seropositive and one seronegative. Of the CD8+ T cells in 5 to 7 donors, about 1.0-7.0% belonged to dominant NKG2C+ clonotypes. No clear determination of HCMV specificity was made for expanded NKG2C+ T cell clones.

The TCR comes from a man in his fifties or sixties who received an inactivated influenza vaccine. Sequencing was performed on CD8+ T cells sorted from PBMCs, taken about 12 days after vaccination.

The CDR3: CASSLGASLYGYTF. DNA for the CDR3: TGTGCCAGCAGCTTAGGGGCCAGCCTCTATGGCTACACCTTC. The chain combines TRBV7-8 with TRBJ1-2; no firm D call. Germline V gives CDR1 SGHVS, CDR2 FQNEAQ. The V and J ends lost 1 base and 4 bases respectively, with 10 bases between them. This CDR3 has 14 residues.